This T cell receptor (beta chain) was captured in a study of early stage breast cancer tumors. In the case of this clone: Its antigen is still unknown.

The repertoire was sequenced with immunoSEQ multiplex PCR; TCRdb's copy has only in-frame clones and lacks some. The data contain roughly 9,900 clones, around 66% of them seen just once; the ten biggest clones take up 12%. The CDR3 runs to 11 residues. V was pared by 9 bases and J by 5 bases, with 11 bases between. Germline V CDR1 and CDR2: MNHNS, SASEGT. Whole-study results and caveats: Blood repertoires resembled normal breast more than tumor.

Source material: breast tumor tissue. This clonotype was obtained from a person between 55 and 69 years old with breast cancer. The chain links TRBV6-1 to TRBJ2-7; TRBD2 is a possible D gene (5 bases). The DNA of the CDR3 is TGTGCCAGGGGTGGGCGGGACGAGCAGTACTTC. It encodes CARGGRDEQYF.